Below, 19 T cell receptor beta chains from the same sample are listed, as sequenced in a study of beta chain features in type 1 diabetes. Study conclusions and caveats: Shorter TCRB CDR3s, moderately but significantly so, marked every one of the four CD4+ subsets in Type 1 diabetes patients.

Investigators reverse transcribed all isolated RNA, so they sequenced expressed TCRB transcripts. This table comes from immunoSEQ multiplex PCR, and its TCRdb copy is limited to in-frame clones, with some not included. The repertoire holds hundreds of thousands of clones, around 15% seen once, with roughly 0.04% in the top ten. No antigens are known for them. What was sequenced was naive CD4+ T cells from blood. The source is a young man with type 1 diabetes.

This clone has a handful of counts. V usage is TRBV30 and J usage is TRBJ2-1; D gene uncertain. Trimming left V 1 base short and J 8 bases short, with 12 bases between. The CDR3 loop spans 13 amino acids. CDR1 GTSNPN and CDR2 SVGIG come from the germline V gene (reference sequence). In DNA, the CDR3 is TGTGCCTGGAGTGGGTTTCTTGGCGATGAGCAGTTCTTC. Its translation is CAWSGFLGDEQFF.

This clone was counted a few times. A much larger clone lies a single base off, so this may be a read error. Other nucleotide sequences from this sample produce the same CDR3. This chain connects TRBV28 to TRBJ2-1; D uncertain. This CDR3 is built from 11 residues. CDR1 and CDR2 (germline): MDHEN, SYDVKM. V lost 6 bases, J lost 0 bases, and 0 bases lay in between. The CDR3 nucleotides read TGTGCCAGCAGCTCCTACAATGAGCAGTTCTTC. It translates to CASSSYNEQFF. The full variable domain, with the rest looked up from reference TRBV28 and TRBJ2-1, is DVKVTQSSRYLVKRTGEKVFLECVQDMDHENMFWYRQDPGLGLRLIYFSYDVKMKEKGDIPEGYSVSREKKERFSLILESASTNQTSMYLCASSSYNEQFFGPGTRLTVL.

This clone was recorded a few times. V is TRBV7-9 and J is TRBJ1-1; 8 nucleotides align to TRBD1. The CDR3 runs to 16 residues. Per germline, CDR1 SEHNR and CDR2 FQNEAQ (reference sequence). V was pared by 5 bases and J by 2 bases, with 10 bases of the junction left unmatched. The CDR3 coding sequence is TGTGCCAGCAGCAAAGGACAGGGAAGACGAAACACTGAAGCTTTCTTT. It yields the protein CASSKGQGRRNTEAFF. The full variable domain, in which reference TRBV7-9 and TRBJ1-1 provide the parts outside the CDR3, is DTGVSQNPRHKITKRGQNVTFRCDPISEHNRLYWYRQTLGQGPEFLTYFQNEAQLEKSRLLSDRFSAERPKGSFSTLEIQRTEQGDSAMYLCASSKGQGRRNTEAFFGQGTRLTVV.

The chain joins TRBV7-8 to TRBJ2-3; possibly TRBD1 or TRBD2 for D (5 bases each). V shed 1 base and J shed 1 base, with 15 bases lying between them. Germline V gives CDR1 SGHVS, CDR2 FQNEAQ. This CDR3 spans 17 amino acids. Written as DNA, the CDR3 is TGTGCCAGCAGCTTAGGACGCCGGGGACCCCGCACAGATACGCAGTATTTT. Amino acid sequence: CASSLGRRGPRTDTQYF.

This clone was found a few times. This sample includes further DNA sequences coding for the same CDR3. This rearrangement joins TRBV30 to TRBJ2-7, with a tentative D call TRBD2 (7 bases). The CDR3 sequence is 12 residues long. Trimming stripped 5 bases from V and 3 bases from J, with 11 bases between. Germline V gene data show CDR1 as GTSNPN and CDR2 as SVGIG (reference sequence). CDR3: CAWSGGGYEQYF. CDR3 nucleotides: TGTGCCTGGTCGGGGGGCGGCTACGAGCAGTACTTC.

The chain links TRBV14 to TRBJ1-1; D is undetermined. Germline V lookup: CDR1 SGHDN, CDR2 FVKESK. Trimming left V 0 bases short and J 2 bases short, with 19 bases between. The CDR3 is 18 residues long. CDR3 coding DNA: TGTGCCAGCAGCCAAGATTTGTTTACGAGGGAAGGCAACACTGAAGCTTTCTTT. It specifies CASSQDLFTREGNTEAFF.

The rearrangement joins TRBV19 to TRBJ1-5; D is uncertain. The germline V gene has CDR1 LNHDA and CDR2 SQIVND (reference sequence). This CDR3 is built from 12 residues. The V gene lost 3 bases and the J gene lost 13 bases, with 13 bases spanning the gap. CDR3 sequence: CASSIQRESQHF. DNA for the CDR3: TGTGCCAGTAGTATTCAGCGAGAATCGCAGCATTTT.

The V and J genes are TRBV5-1 and TRBJ2-5, with D maybe TRBD2 (7 bases). Trimming left V 4 bases short and J 2 bases short, with 21 bases between. CDR1 and CDR2 from the germline V gene are SGHRS and YFSETQ. The CDR3 has 17 amino acids. The CDR3 nucleotides read TGCGCCAGCAGCGCGGGGGCCCAGGGATTTGGGCAAGAGACCCAGTACTTC. Encoded protein: CASSAGAQGFGQETQYF.

This clone was seen a few times. The genes are TRBV30 and TRBJ1-3; D not resolved. CDR3 length: 11 residues. V was cut by 5 bases and J by 0 bases, with 2 bases left in between. Germline loops: CDR1 GTSNPN, CDR2 SVGIG (reference sequence). CDR3: CAWDSGNTIYF. In nucleotides, the CDR3 is TGTGCCTGGGACTCTGGAAACACCATATATTTT.

This sequence joins TRBV6-1 and TRBJ2-7; tentatively, D is TRBD1 (5 bases). Germline V gene lookup returns CDR1 MNHNS and CDR2 SASEGT. The CDR3 covers 15 residues. Trimming removed 2 bases from V and 2 bases from J, with 13 bases in between. CDR3 region: CASSERQMSTYEQYF. The CDR3 DNA follows: TGTGCCAGCAGTGAAAGACAGATGAGTACCTACGAGCAGTACTTC.

This chain uses TRBV13 with TRBJ2-7; no clear D gene. The germline gives CDR1 PRHDT, CDR2 FYEKMQ (reference sequence). The CDR3 runs to 13 residues. V was clipped by 3 bases and J by 0 bases, with 6 bases between them. The CDR3 DNA reads TGTGCCAGCAGCTTCTCCAGCTCCTACGAGCAGTACTTC. This encodes CASSFSSSYEQYF.

This clone was seen only a few times. The chain recombines TRBV2 with TRBJ2-3, with a tentative D call TRBD1 (6 bases). Germline V lookup: CDR1 SNHLY, CDR2 FYNNEI. The V end lost 6 bases, the J end lost 0 bases, and 19 bases lay between the germline ends. This CDR3 comprises 17 residues. CDR3 in amino acids: CASSYPPLDRSTDTQYF. In DNA, the CDR3 is TGTGCCAGCAGCTATCCCCCCCTGGACAGAAGCACAGATACGCAGTATTTT.

The chain carries TRBV30 and TRBJ2-3; D is possibly TRBD1 or TRBD2 (7 bases each). This CDR3 has 14 amino acids. The germline V gene has CDR1 GTSNPN and CDR2 SVGIG (reference sequence). With 3 bases removed from V and 3 bases from J, the gap between germline ends came to 13 bases. The CDR3 reads CAWRAGGGTDTQYF. CDR3 nucleotides: TGTGCCTGGAGGGCAGGGGGGGGGACAGATACGCAGTATTTT.

The table lists this clone with a few counts. The chain recombines TRBV6-1 with TRBJ2-3; either TRBD1 or TRBD2 may supply D (5 bases each). The CDR3 has 15 residues. Germline values: CDR1 MNHNS, CDR2 SASEGT. Deletions cut 5 bases from V and 0 bases from J, with 12 bases between. The DNA for the CDR3 is TGTGCCAGCAGTTCCCCCGAGGGGAGCACAGATACGCAGTATTTT. Encoded protein: CASSSPEGSTDTQYF.

There are a few counts of this clone. This rearrangement joins TRBV28 to TRBJ1-5; 9 nucleotides align to TRBD1. This CDR3 is 14 amino acids long. Germline V gene lookup returns CDR1 MDHEN and CDR2 SYDVKM. Germline trimming cut 2 bases from V and 7 bases from J; bases unmatched to any gene: 3. CDR3 protein: CASSLGTGIQPQHF. The CDR3 DNA is TGTGCCAGCAGTTTAGGGACAGGGATCCAGCCCCAGCATTTT.

The rearrangement joins TRBV27 to TRBJ2-6; D call uncertain. Germline V gene sequence: CDR1 MNHEY, CDR2 SMNVEV (reference sequence). V was trimmed by 1 base and J by 2 bases, leaving 12 bases between them. The CDR3 runs to 17 residues. DNA of the CDR3: TGTGCCAGCAGTTTATTAGGGCTCGATGCTGGGGCCAACGTCCTGACTTTC. It encodes CASSLLGLDAGANVLTF.

The chain recombines TRBV6-5 with TRBJ1-5; D unclear. The CDR3 sequence is 15 residues long. V dropped 0 bases and J dropped 0 bases, with 6 bases sitting between them. Germline CDR1 reads MNHEY; CDR2 reads SVGAGI. CDR3 residues: CASSYSSGSNQPQHF. CDR3 nucleotides: TGTGCCAGCAGTTACTCGTCAGGTAGCAATCAGCCCCAGCATTTT.

CDR3 in DNA: TGTGCCAGCAGCTTTTGGCGACGACAGGGGACTAAAGAGACCCAGTACTTC. It codes for CASSFWRRQGTKETQYF. The rearrangement uses TRBV7-2 and TRBJ2-5; D may be TRBD1 (8 bases). Germline V gene lookup returns CDR1 SGHTA and CDR2 FQGNSA. Between the trimmed V and J ends, which lost 3 bases and 3 bases, there was a span of 20 bases. This CDR3 has 17 amino acids.

The V gene is TRBV9, the J gene TRBJ2-3; possible D gene TRBD2, 5 bases. Trimming removed 3 bases at V and 1 base at J, with 15 bases between. Germline assignment: CDR1 SGDLS and CDR2 YYNGEE. There are 16 residues in the CDR3. In DNA form, the CDR3 reads TGTGCCAGCAGCGCCCGGGAACAGTCCGGCACAGATACGCAGTATTTT. Translating gives CASSAREQSGTDTQYF.